This passage covers 2 T cell receptor beta chains from one sample sequenced in a study of blood T cell repertoires in COVID-19. Profiled with immunoSEQ multiplex PCR; TCRdb holds only in-frame clones, not every one. Of 100,000 to 150,000 clones in the sample, roughly 83% are singletons; the top ten hold over 15%. The material sequenced was peripheral blood. The source is a woman aged 45-65 years with acute or convalescent COVID-19.

The J gene is TRBJ2-2, the V gene TRBV11-3; possible D gene TRBD2, 5 bases. Germline CDR1 and CDR2: SGHNT and YENEEA. CDR3 size: 13 residues. V dropped 1 base and J dropped 7 bases, with 7 bases sitting between them. The DNA of the CDR3 is TGTGCCAGCAGCTTAGTGCGGGTCGGGGAGCTGTTTTTT. Translating gives CASSLVRVGELFF.

The chain has TRBV4-1 and TRBJ2-7; TRBD2 aligns across 13 bases. CDR1 is MGHRA, CDR2 YSYEKL, per germline. J gave up 3 bases and V 3 bases, and 8 bases lay outside the gene matches. The CDR3 has 17 amino acids. CDR3 sequence: CASSQGLAGSQLYEQYF. CDR3 nucleotide sequence: TGCGCCAGCAGCCAGGGACTAGCGGGGTCCCAACTCTACGAGCAGTACTTC.